The rows below give T cell receptor beta chains drawn from one sample of a study of blood T cells in healthy people across ages. TCRdb reanalysed the 5' RACE reads using MiXCR and keeps one entry per CDR3 protein. The table records some 920,000 distinct CDR3 sequences, 45% to 60% of them present only once. The sample was blood. The receptors were gathered from a woman aged 60 to 75 in good health. Both conserved end residues are part of each CDR3. D genes are given only for firm matches. Clone size is stated in some rows and not others, as once, few, many or a class when expanded.

V: TRBV11-1
D: -
J: TRBJ2-7
size: -
DNA: TGTGCCAGCAGTCCAAGGGGATTAGCGTACGAGCAGTACTTC
CDR3: CASSPRGLAYEQYF

V: TRBV20-1
D: TRBD1
J: TRBJ2-7
size: -
DNA: TGCAGTGCTAGAACCCCGGGACAGATTCACGAGCAGTACTTC
CDR3: CSARTPGQIHEQYF

V: TRBV6-6
D: -
J: TRBJ2-7
size: few
DNA: TGTGCCAGCAGTTACATCCAAAGTGGCTCCTACGAGCAGTACTTC
CDR3: CASSYIQSGSYEQYF

V: TRBV7-2
D: -
J: TRBJ2-6
size: many
DNA: TGTGCCAGCAGATCCGGGACTGGGGCCAACGTCCTGACTTTC
CDR3: CASRSGTGANVLTF

V: TRBV7-9
D: -
J: TRBJ2-4
size: -
DNA: TGTGCCAGCAGCCGAATGGTTACCAACTTACCAGTCCTAGCCAAAAACATTCAGTACTTC
CDR3: CASSRMVTNLPVLAKNIQYF

V: TRBV29-1
D: -
J: TRBJ2-5
size: -
DNA: TGCAGCGTTGAACCCCGGGGAACCCAAGAGACCCAGTACTTC
CDR3: CSVEPRGTQETQYF

V: TRBV12-3/TRBV12-4
D: TRBD1
J: TRBJ2-7
size: -
DNA: TGTGCCAGCAGCCGGACAGGGCTCGACGAGCAGTACTTC
CDR3: CASSRTGLDEQYF

V: TRBV20-1
D: -
J: TRBJ2-7
size: few
DNA: TGCAGTGCTAGAGATTTTGGGATTTACGAGCAGTACTTC
CDR3: CSARDFGIYEQYF

V: TRBV7-2
D: -
J: TRBJ2-7
size: -
DNA: TGTGCCAGCAGCTCAAGGGCGGGGAGCTCCTACGAGCAGTACTTC
CDR3: CASSSRAGSSYEQYF

V: TRBV10-3
D: TRBD1
J: TRBJ1-2
size: few
DNA: TGTGCCATCAGTGGAGACAGGGGGCGAAGCTATGGCTACACCTTC
CDR3: CAISGDRGRSYGYTF

V: TRBV4-1
D: -
J: TRBJ2-6
size: -
DNA: TGCGCCAGCAGCCAAGATCAAGTCGGGTTCTCTGGGGCCAACGTCCTGACTTTC
CDR3: CASSQDQVGFSGANVLTF

V: TRBV4-2
D: -
J: TRBJ1-2
size: -
DNA: TGTGCCAGCAGCCCGGACGCAGGGTCGGTCTATGGCTACACCTTC
CDR3: CASSPDAGSVYGYTF

V: TRBV7-9
D: -
J: TRBJ2-7
size: -
DNA: TGTGCCAGCAGCTCGCACGGGCTCTCCTACGAGCAGTACTTC
CDR3: CASSSHGLSYEQYF

V: TRBV4-1
D: -
J: TRBJ1-3
size: -
DNA: TGCGCCAGCAGCCAAGTTATTGTAAACGGACGCTCTGGAAACACCATATATTTT
CDR3: CASSQVIVNGRSGNTIYF

V: TRBV15
D: -
J: TRBJ2-1
size: -
DNA: TGTGCCACCAGCACCATTTCAAGCGGAACGTACAATGAGCAGTTCTTC
CDR3: CATSTISSGTYNEQFF

V: TRBV29-1
D: -
J: TRBJ2-4
size: -
DNA: TGCAGCGTTGAGGACGGAGCCAAAAACATTCGGTACTTC
CDR3: CSVEDGAKNIRYF

V: TRBV3-1
D: TRBD2
J: TRBJ2-1
size: -
DNA: TGTGCCAGCAGAAACAGACTAGCGGGAGGGAGGGAGTTCAATGAGCAGTTCTTC
CDR3: CASRNRLAGGREFNEQFF

V: TRBV12-1
D: -
J: TRBJ2-7
size: few
DNA: TGTGCCACCCCCGGGACTCCTGGCTCCTACGAGCAGTACTTC
CDR3: CATPGTPGSYEQYF

V: TRBV12-3/TRBV12-4
D: -
J: TRBJ1-6
size: -
DNA: TGTGCCAGCACTCCGGGGGCCCATAATTCACCCCTCCACTTT
CDR3: CASTPGAHNSPLHF

V: TRBV28
D: TRBD2
J: TRBJ2-2
size: -
DNA: TGTGCCAGCAGACCGCTAGCGGTTCGGACCGGGGAGCTGTTTTTT
CDR3: CASRPLAVRTGELFF

V: TRBV7-2
D: -
J: TRBJ1-1
size: -
DNA: TGTGCCAGCACCCTAGTGGCTCACACTGAAGCTTTCTTT
CDR3: CASTLVAHTEAFF

V: TRBV20-1
D: -
J: TRBJ2-5
size: -
DNA: TGCAGTGTTCGAGCTCGTGCAGAGACCCAGTACTTC
CDR3: CSVRARAETQYF

V: TRBV6-6
D: -
J: TRBJ2-7
size: -
DNA: TGTGCCAGCAGTTTCGGGACGGTGAGCTCCTACGAGCAGTACTTC
CDR3: CASSFGTVSSYEQYF

V: TRBV6-5
D: TRBD1
J: TRBJ1-1
size: -
DNA: TGTGCCAGCAGTCGTAGACAGGGTGAAGCTTTCTTT
CDR3: CASSRRQGEAFF

V: TRBV28
D: TRBD2
J: TRBJ2-3
size: -
DNA: TGTGCCAGTCAAGCGGGAGGGAACACAGATACGCAGTATTTT
CDR3: CASQAGGNTDTQYF

V: TRBV5-6
D: TRBD1
J: TRBJ2-7
size: -
DNA: TGTACCAGCAGGGGACAGGGAATGGGTTACGAGCAGTACTTC
CDR3: CTSRGQGMGYEQYF

V: TRBV12-3/TRBV12-4
D: TRBD2
J: TRBJ2-1
size: -
DNA: TGTGCCAGCAGTTTGTCCTGGACGGGACTAGAAATCCCCAATGAGCAGTTCTTC
CDR3: CASSLSWTGLEIPNEQFF

V: TRBV6-2/TRBV6-3
D: -
J: TRBJ2-7
size: -
DNA: TGTGCCAGCAGTGTCCTAACACCCTACGAGCAGTACTTC
CDR3: CASSVLTPYEQYF

V: TRBV28
D: -
J: TRBJ2-7
size: -
DNA: TGTGCCAGCAGATACCGCCGGGGGACTTCCTACGAGCAGTACTTC
CDR3: CASRYRRGTSYEQYF

V: TRBV29-1
D: TRBD2
J: TRBJ2-5
size: -
DNA: TGCAGCGTGGGAAAGCTAGCGGGAACAGAGACCCAGTACTTC
CDR3: CSVGKLAGTETQYF

V: TRBV29-1
D: -
J: TRBJ2-2
size: few
DNA: TGCAGCGTTGATGGCCCCGGGGAGCTGTTTTTT
CDR3: CSVDGPGELFF

V: TRBV5-5
D: -
J: TRBJ2-7
size: -
DNA: TGTGCCAGCAGCTTGGAAGACAAGCAGTACTTC
CDR3: CASSLEDKQYF

V: TRBV12-3/TRBV12-4
D: TRBD1
J: TRBJ2-7
size: -
DNA: TGTGCCAGCACCCAGAGGGACAGGGGGACCTACGAGCAGTACTTC
CDR3: CASTQRDRGTYEQYF

V: TRBV7-9
D: -
J: TRBJ1-2
size: once
DNA: TGTGCCAGCAGCTTAGCTCGGGTCAGGGAGTCCCCTTCATATGGCTACACCTTC
CDR3: CASSLARVRESPSYGYTF

V: TRBV27
D: -
J: TRBJ1-5
size: -
DNA: TGTGCCAGCAGTTCCCGACCCGAATACAATCAGCCCCAGCATTTT
CDR3: CASSSRPEYNQPQHF

V: TRBV6-2/TRBV6-3
D: TRBD2
J: TRBJ2-5
size: many
DNA: TGTGCCAGCAACGGGACTAGCGGGATCCCCTTCCAAGAGACCCAGTACTTC
CDR3: CASNGTSGIPFQETQYF

V: TRBV5-1
D: -
J: TRBJ2-5
size: -
DNA: TGCGCCAGCAGCCTGGGGTCGCCGACTGCCGAGCGGTACTTC
CDR3: CASSLGSPTAERYF

V: TRBV12-3/TRBV12-4
D: TRBD1
J: TRBJ2-1
size: -
DNA: TGTGCCACTAGAAGACAGGGATCCTACAATGAGCAGTTCTTC
CDR3: CATRRQGSYNEQFF

V: TRBV20-1
D: TRBD2
J: TRBJ2-7
size: few
DNA: TGCAGTGCTAGACAAGCGGGGGGGCCCGTCGAGCAGTACTTC
CDR3: CSARQAGGPVEQYF

V: TRBV20-1
D: TRBD1
J: TRBJ2-7
size: once
DNA: TGCAGTGCTAAAGACAGGGGGCTCGAGCAGTACTTC
CDR3: CSAKDRGLEQYF

V: TRBV21-1
D: -
J: TRBJ1-5
size: -
DNA: TGTGCCAGCAGCAAAGCGCACAATCAGCCCCGGCATTTT
CDR3: CASSKAHNQPRHF

V: TRBV2
D: -
J: TRBJ1-5
size: -
DNA: TGTGCCAGCAGTGAAACCCCGGTTTGGTTATATCGGGGTAGCAATCAGCCCCAGCATTTT
CDR3: CASSETPVWLYRGSNQPQHF

V: TRBV7-2
D: -
J: TRBJ2-5
size: -
DNA: TGTGCCAGCAATTCCTATATCTCAAAAGAGACCCAGTACTTC
CDR3: CASNSYISKETQYF

V: TRBV27
D: -
J: TRBJ1-5
size: -
DNA: TGTGCCAGCAGTTTTATGGGTGGGCGCAATCAGCCCCAGCATTTT
CDR3: CASSFMGGRNQPQHF

V: TRBV9
D: -
J: TRBJ1-6
size: -
DNA: TGTGCCAGCAGCCCGACTATGTTCCAGTTGGACTCACCCCTCCACTTT
CDR3: CASSPTMFQLDSPLHF

V: TRBV4-1
D: -
J: TRBJ2-3
size: -
DNA: TGCGCCAGCAGCCAAGGACCCCTCACAGGGAGCACAGATACGCAGTATTTT
CDR3: CASSQGPLTGSTDTQYF

V: TRBV6-2/TRBV6-3
D: TRBD1
J: TRBJ2-5
size: -
DNA: TGTGCCAGCAGTAAACCGGGACAGGGGAAAGAGACCCAGTACTTC
CDR3: CASSKPGQGKETQYF

V: TRBV10-3
D: -
J: TRBJ2-4
size: -
DNA: TGTGCCATCAGTGACAATTGGGAGCAGTACTTC
CDR3: CAISDNWEQYF

V: TRBV27
D: TRBD2
J: TRBJ2-1
size: -
DNA: TGTGCCAGCAGAGAAACTAGCGTTAGCTCCTACAATGAGCAGTTCTTC
CDR3: CASRETSVSSYNEQFF

V: TRBV4-3
D: -
J: TRBJ2-1
size: -
DNA: TGCGCCAGCAGCCAAGAGCTCGGGGACCCGCAGTTCTTC
CDR3: CASSQELGDPQFF

V: TRBV30
D: -
J: TRBJ2-1
size: -
DNA: TGTGCCTGGAGCTCCGGGACGGATCACAATGAGCAGTTCTTC
CDR3: CAWSSGTDHNEQFF

V: TRBV12-3/TRBV12-4
D: -
J: TRBJ2-1
size: -
DNA: TGTGCCAGCAGTTTAAGGGAGATGTCGGGCGCCAATGAGCAGTTCTTC
CDR3: CASSLREMSGANEQFF

V: TRBV3-1
D: TRBD1
J: TRBJ2-1
size: -
DNA: TGTGCCAGCAGCGAGACAGGGAAACCCTACAATGAGCAGTTCTTC
CDR3: CASSETGKPYNEQFF

V: TRBV7-9
D: -
J: TRBJ2-4
size: few
DNA: TGTGCCAGCTTGGTCGCAGGGCAAAACATTCAGTACTTC
CDR3: CASLVAGQNIQYF